A single sample is the source of the 25 T cell receptor beta chains below, sequenced in a study of shared clonotypes between healthy human individuals. Clones were read by immunoSEQ multiplex PCR, and TCRdb kept only the in-frame ones, dropping some. The sample contains over a million clones, over 95% of which appear only once. The sample comprised naive CD4+ T cells sorted from blood. Subset indicated: CD45RA+ positively selected. These receptors all stem from a man in his thirties or forties in good health.

V gene TRBV7-9 combines with J gene TRBJ2-7, with D possibly TRBD2 on 5 matching bases. V lost 2 bases and J 5 bases, leaving 13 bases between the germline ends. The CDR3 has 14 amino acids. Per germline, CDR1 SEHNR and CDR2 FQNEAQ (reference sequence). The DNA of the CDR3 is TGTGCCAGCAGCTTACGACGGGGTGGTCACGAGCAGTACTTC. Encoded protein: CASSLRRGGHEQYF.

The V gene is TRBV5-1, the J gene TRBJ2-6; TRBD1 matches 8 bases. V trimming: 4 bases; J trimming: 3 bases; junction bases outside the gene matches: 9. The CDR3 length is 17 residues. Per the germline V gene, CDR1 is SGHRS and CDR2 is YFSETQ. In DNA, the CDR3 is TGCGCCAGCAGCCCCGGACAGGGAAGAAGTGGGGCCAACGTCCTGACTTTC. It translates to CASSPGQGRSGANVLTF.

The genes are TRBV27 and TRBJ2-7; D is perhaps TRBD1 (5 bases). Trimming took 3 bases from V and 5 from J, leaving 17 bases between them. Germline CDR1 is MNHEY and CDR2 is SMNVEV (reference sequence). CDR3 size: 15 residues. The CDR3 region is CASSFDGRTRDEQYF. DNA of the CDR3: TGTGCCAGCAGTTTTGACGGCAGGACCAGGGACGAGCAGTACTTC.

This clone was observed once. The chain combines TRBV6-5 with TRBJ1-1; D might be TRBD1 (5 bases). CDR3 length: 14 residues. Trimming removed 8 bases at V and 1 base at J, with 14 bases between. The germline V gene encodes CDR1 MNHEY and CDR2 SVGAGI. Written as DNA, the CDR3 is TGTGCCAGCGCAAGGACACAGGCGAACACTGAAGCTTTCTTT. This translates into CASARTQANTEAFF.

The rearrangement links TRBV19 to TRBJ1-4; the D gene is possibly TRBD1 (6 bases). In germline, CDR1 is LNHDA, CDR2 SQIVND (reference sequence). This CDR3 is built from 14 residues. V was trimmed by 8 bases and J by 0 bases, leaving 10 bases between them. DNA of the CDR3: TGTGCCAGTGCGGGGGGGCCAACTAATGAAAAACTGTTTTTT. This gives the protein CASAGGPTNEKLFF.

The CDR3 coding sequence is TGTGCCAGCGGGTCTAGCGGGAGACAATCCCAGTACTTC. This encodes CASGSSGRQSQYF. The chain links TRBV7-9 to TRBJ2-5; the match to TRBD2 covers 10 bases. CDR1 is SEHNR and CDR2 is FQNEAQ in the germline V gene (reference sequence). Trimming at V came to 8 bases and at J to 9 bases, leaving 9 bases not matched to a gene. The CDR3 extends over 13 amino acids.

CDR3 protein: CASSSRTGTGYEQYF. The CDR3, as DNA: TGTGCCAGCAGCTCCAGGACAGGGACAGGCTACGAGCAGTACTTC. The V and J genes are TRBV28 and TRBJ2-7; 8 bases line up with TRBD1. The CDR3 consists of 15 residues. Germline lookup yields CDR1 MDHEN and CDR2 SYDVKM. Germline trimming cut 6 bases from V and 3 bases from J; bases unmatched to any gene: 10.

Turning to this clone: Other DNA sequences from this sample encode an identical CDR3 as well. The V call is TRBV5-1, the J call TRBJ2-1; 14 bases align to TRBD2. The V gene's germline CDR1 is SGHRS and CDR2 YFSETQ. V was pared by 0 bases and J by 3 bases, with 2 bases of the junction left unmatched. The CDR3 sequence is 17 residues long. CDR3 loop: CASSLGGTSGSYNEQFF. Here the CDR3 DNA reads TGCGCCAGCAGCTTGGGGGGGACTAGCGGGAGCTACAATGAGCAGTTCTTC.

V gene TRBV29-1 combines with J gene TRBJ1-5, with 8 bases lining up with TRBD1. The J segment lost 7 bases and the V segment lost 5 bases, leaving 7 bases of the junction unmatched. The germline gives CDR1 SQVTM, CDR2 ANQGSEA. This CDR3 is 13 amino acids long. DNA for the CDR3: TGCAGCGTTACCGGACAGGGAGGGCAGCCCCAGCATTTT. Its translation: CSVTGQGGQPQHF.

CDR3 loop: CASSPLRGGIKETQYF. The CDR3 DNA is TGTGCCAGCTCACCCCTGAGGGGGGGCATCAAGGAGACCCAGTACTTC. The V call is TRBV18, the J call TRBJ2-5; a possible D gene is TRBD2 (7 bases). The CDR3 contains 16 residues. V was pared by 3 bases and J by 5 bases, with 19 bases between. Germline lookup yields CDR1 KGHSH and CDR2 LQKENI.

The rearrangement joins TRBV5-4 to TRBJ1-2; D unclear. Germline-derived CDR1 and CDR2 are SGHNT and YYREEE (reference sequence). The length of the CDR3 is 13 residues. The V end was cut by 0 bases, the J end by 6 bases, with 9 bases between. The CDR3 DNA is TGTGCCAGCAGCTTGGAGTTCCTCGATGGCTACACCTTC. Its protein is CASSLEFLDGYTF. Looking up the rest from reference TRBV5-4 and TRBJ1-2 gives the full variable domain: ETGVTQSPTHLIKTRGQQVTLRCSSQSGHNTVSWYQQALGQGPQFIFQYYREEENGRGNFPPRFSGLQFPNYSSELNVNALELDDSALYLCASSLEFLDGYTFGSGTRLTVV.

The rearrangement joins TRBV5-1 to TRBJ2-1; TRBD2 aligns across 9 bases. The CDR3 has 16 residues. CDR1 and CDR2 (germline): SGHRS, YFSETQ. Trimming took 4 bases from V and 6 from J; bases not matched to a gene: 11. The CDR3 here is CASSALGTSWANEQFF. DNA of the CDR3: TGCGCCAGCAGCGCCCTCGGGACTAGCTGGGCCAATGAGCAGTTCTTC.

A note on this clone: This sample also contains other DNA sequences that code for the same CDR3. The rearrangement joins TRBV28 to TRBJ2-1; 9 nucleotides align to TRBD2. Germline assignment: CDR1 MDHEN and CDR2 SYDVKM. This CDR3 region has 14 residues. V was pared by 6 bases and J by 2 bases, with 2 bases of the junction left unmatched. CDR3 sequence: CASRAGGPYNEQFF. DNA of the CDR3: TGTGCCAGCAGGGCGGGAGGGCCCTACAATGAGCAGTTCTTC. The entire variable domain, with the rest obtained from reference TRBV28 and TRBJ2-1, is as follows: DVKVTQSSRYLVKRTGEKVFLECVQDMDHENMFWYRQDPGLGLRLIYFSYDVKMKEKGDIPEGYSVSREKKERFSLILESASTNQTSMYLCASRAGGPYNEQFFGPGTRLTVL.

The V and J genes are TRBV11-1 and TRBJ2-5; TRBD1 aligns across 9 bases. Per germline, CDR1 SGHAT and CDR2 FQDESV (reference sequence). The J segment lost 5 bases and the V segment lost 7 bases, leaving 2 bases of the junction unmatched. The CDR3 loop spans 12 amino acids. The CDR3 sequence: CASIDRGETQYF. CDR3 DNA: TGTGCCAGCATTGACAGGGGGGAGACCCAGTACTTC.

The chain recombines TRBV6-1 with TRBJ1-5; D may be TRBD1 (5 bases). CDR1 is MNHNS, CDR2 SASEGT, per germline. Trimming left V 4 bases short and J 3 bases short, with 16 bases between. The CDR3 runs 16 residues. The CDR3 reads CASSALGGAPNQPQHF. CDR3 DNA: TGTGCCAGCAGTGCTCTTGGGGGAGCGCCCAATCAGCCCCAGCATTTT.

The chain carries TRBV5-1 and TRBJ2-1, with D unclear. V dropped 4 bases and J dropped 6 bases, with 17 bases sitting between them. The CDR3 runs to 15 residues. CDR1 and CDR2 from the germline V gene are SGHRS and YFSETQ. The CDR3 reads CASSPDGFLVNEQFF. In DNA form, the CDR3 reads TGCGCCAGCAGCCCGGATGGGTTCTTGGTCAATGAGCAGTTCTTC.

The chain is built from TRBV5-5 and TRBJ1-1; 9 bases fit TRBD1. Germline CDR1 is SGHKS and CDR2 is YYEKEE (reference sequence). Trimming removed 4 bases from V and 3 bases from J; junction bases left unmatched: 7. This CDR3 has 15 amino acids. In DNA, the CDR3 is TGTGCCAGCAGCGGACTAGACAGGGGGGACACTGAAGCTTTCTTT. This translates into CASSGLDRGDTEAFF.

The count of this clone is one. The V and J genes are TRBV30 and TRBJ1-2; no definite D call. Germline values: CDR1 GTSNPN, CDR2 SVGIG (reference sequence). The CDR3 runs 11 residues. V gave up 7 bases and J gave up 3 bases, with 9 bases separating them. CDR3 sequence (DNA): TGTGCCTCGATTACGGACTATGGCTACACCTTC. This translates into CASITDYGYTF.

Comments on this clone: Other DNA sequences from this sample encode an identical CDR3 as well. The gene calls are TRBV7-2 and TRBJ2-1; D is perhaps TRBD1 (5 bases). Trimming took off 1 base at V and 6 bases at J, with 7 bases between the two ends. The CDR3 loop spans 13 amino acids. Germline V CDR1 and CDR2: SGHTA, FQGNSA. As DNA, the CDR3 is TGTGCCAGCAGCTTAGGGCAGGGCAATGAGCAGTTCTTC. As protein: CASSLGQGNEQFF. The full variable domain, with the rest looked up from reference TRBV7-2 and TRBJ2-1, is GAGVSQSPSNKVTEKGKDVELRCDPISGHTALYWYRQSLGQGLEFLIYFQGNSAPDKSGLPSDRFSAERTGGSVSTLTIQRTQQEDSAVYLCASSLGQGNEQFFGPGTRLTVL.

V is TRBV5-4 and J is TRBJ1-4; perhaps TRBD1 as D (6 bases). The CDR3 has 13 residues. V lost 4 bases, J lost 8 bases, and 12 bases lay in between. Germline loops: CDR1 SGHNT, CDR2 YYREEE (reference sequence). CDR3 protein: CASSPGVGEKLFF. CDR3 coding DNA: TGTGCCAGCAGCCCAGGGGTTGGGGAAAAACTGTTTTTT.

The gene calls are TRBV14 and TRBJ2-5; D not certain. Germline CDR1 is SGHDN and CDR2 is FVKESK. The V and J ends lost 6 bases and 5 bases respectively, with 10 bases between them. CDR3 size: 12 residues. CDR3 sequence reads: CASSNARETQYF. CDR3 sequence (DNA): TGTGCCAGCAGTAATGCGAGGGAGACCCAGTACTTC. The full variable domain, completed using reference TRBV14 and TRBJ2-5, is EAGVTQFPSHSVIEKGQTVTLRCDPISGHDNLYWYRRVMGKEIKFLLHFVKESKQDESGMPNNRFLAERTGGTYSTLKVQPAELEDSGVYFCASSNARETQYFGPGTRLLVL.

This clone was picked up one time. The chain couples TRBV4-1 to TRBJ1-4; D not resolved. CDR1 MGHRA and CDR2 YSYEKL come from the germline V gene. This CDR3 is built from 14 residues. V dropped 4 bases and J dropped 4 bases, with 10 bases sitting between them. The CDR3 DNA sequence: TGCGCCAGCAGCCTGCAGCCCGGTAATGAAAAACTGTTTTTT. It translates to CASSLQPGNEKLFF.

This rearrangement joins TRBV2 to TRBJ1-5, with D possibly TRBD1 on 6 matching bases. Trimming removed 7 bases at V and 4 bases at J, with 14 bases between. CDR1 is SNHLY and CDR2 is FYNNEI in the germline V gene. The CDR3 sequence is 14 residues long. CDR3 in amino acids: CASTRDRRNQPQHF. CDR3 bases: TGTGCCAGCACCCGAGACAGGAGGAATCAGCCCCAGCATTTT. Looking up the rest from reference TRBV2 and TRBJ1-5 gives the full variable domain: EPEVTQTPSHQVTQMGQEVILRCVPISNHLYFYWYRQILGQKVEFLVSFYNNEISEKSEIFDDQFSVERPDGSNFTLKIRSTKLEDSAMYFCASTRDRRNQPQHFGDGTRLSIL.

This chain connects TRBV2 to TRBJ1-1, with D maybe TRBD1 (6 bases). This CDR3 comprises 15 residues. Trimming removed 6 bases from V and 6 bases from J, with 20 bases in between. The germline gives CDR1 SNHLY, CDR2 FYNNEI. The DNA for the CDR3 is TGTGCCAGCAGGGACCCCGGGGGGGCATCTTCTGAAGCTTTCTTT. Amino acids: CASRDPGGASSEAFF.

The gene calls are TRBV6-1 and TRBJ1-2; D not certain. The CDR3 totals 12 residues. The V end was cut by 8 bases, the J end by 6 bases, with 13 bases between. Germline-derived CDR1 and CDR2 are MNHNS and SASEGT. The CDR3 here is CASLPVGNGYTF. CDR3 nucleotides: TGTGCCAGCCTCCCCGTCGGGAATGGCTACACCTTC.